The 22 T cell receptor beta chains in this list originate from one sample, sequenced in a study of blood T cell repertoires in COVID-19. Assay used: immunoSEQ multiplex PCR; TCRdb lists only in-frame clones, some missing. The table has about 180,000 clones, 80% to 90% seen once. Sequencing was done on a sample of peripheral blood. These receptors came from a human donor with active or convalescent COVID-19. The donor label of this sample is uncertain.

CDR3 nucleotides: TGTGCCAGTAGCTACAGGGGGCAGTACTATGGCTACACCTTC. This encodes CASSYRGQYYGYTF. The chain employs TRBV19 and TRBJ1-2, with 9 bases identical to TRBD1. The V gene end was trimmed by 6 bases and the J gene end by 3 bases; junction bases not matched to a gene: 5. CDR3 length: 14 residues. Germline V lookup: CDR1 LNHDA, CDR2 SQIVND (reference sequence).

This clone turned up a few times. This rearrangement joins TRBV2 to TRBJ1-2; D is perhaps TRBD1 (6 bases). The CDR3 length is 13 residues. Trimming stripped 6 bases from V and 3 bases from J, with 11 bases between. Per germline, CDR1 SNHLY and CDR2 FYNNEI. The CDR3 DNA reads as TGTGCCAGCAGAGGGGGGGAGGACTATGGCTACACCTTC. Its translation: CASRGGEDYGYTF. Supplemented by reference TRBV2 and TRBJ1-2, the full variable domain reads EPEVTQTPSHQVTQMGQEVILRCVPISNHLYFYWYRQILGQKVEFLVSFYNNEISEKSEIFDDQFSVERPDGSNFTLKIRSTKLEDSAMYFCASRGGEDYGYTFGSGTRLTVV.

V gene TRBV12-3 or TRBV12-4 combines with J gene TRBJ1-3; D remains ambiguous. This CDR3 has 13 amino acids. V lost 5 bases, J lost 4 bases, and 9 bases lay in between. In DNA, the CDR3 is TGTGCCAGCAGTCGTTCCCAGGGAAACACCATATATTTT. Translating gives CASSRSQGNTIYF.

This chain uses TRBV10-1 with TRBJ2-7; TRBD2 might be the D (6 bases). The CDR3 totals 14 residues. With 2 bases removed from V and 3 bases from J, the gap between germline ends came to 11 bases. Germline lookup yields CDR1 WNHNN and CDR2 SYGVQD (reference sequence). As DNA, the CDR3 is TGCGCCAGCAGTGAGGGGGGACTTCTCTACGAGCAGTACTTC. It translates to CASSEGGLLYEQYF.

The chain recombines TRBV3-1 (or the pseudogene TRBV3-2) with TRBJ1-1; D unclear. The CDR3 sequence is 13 residues long. V was pared by 7 bases and J by 0 bases, with 9 bases between. Germline lookup yields CDR1 LGHDT and CDR2 YNNKEL (reference sequence). CDR3 sequence (DNA): TGTGCCAGCACCACAGCTCTGAACACTGAAGCTTTCTTT. Translated: CASTTALNTEAFF.

This clone was observed once. V usage is TRBV10-3 and J usage is TRBJ1-5; 8 bases fit TRBD1. Germline V gene lookup returns CDR1 ENHRY and CDR2 SYGVKD. Trimming at V came to 6 bases and at J to 7 bases, leaving 8 bases not matched to a gene. The CDR3 runs 14 residues. This CDR3 is CAIREGQGGQPQHF. The CDR3 bases are TGTGCCATCAGGGAAGGACAGGGTGGACAGCCCCAGCATTTT.

The rearrangement joins TRBV25-1 to TRBJ1-4; unclear D gene. The V gene's germline CDR1 is MGHDK and CDR2 SYGVNS. V lost 5 bases and J lost 8, with 12 bases in between. The CDR3 totals 13 residues. Here the CDR3 DNA reads TGTGCCAGCAGTCCTACTTCCAAGGAAAAACTGTTTTTT. It encodes CASSPTSKEKLFF.

The chain employs TRBV2 and TRBJ2-5; 11 bases are shared with TRBD1. This CDR3 comprises 15 residues. Trimming at V came to 3 bases and at J to 5 bases, leaving 5 bases not matched to a gene. Germline V lookup: CDR1 SNHLY, CDR2 FYNNEI. CDR3 sequence reads: CASSDRTGGLETQYF. The DNA for the CDR3 is TGTGCCAGCAGTGATCGGACAGGGGGCTTGGAGACCCAGTACTTC.

The chain carries TRBV5-4 and TRBJ2-3; 12 bases fit TRBD2. The CDR3 consists of 16 residues. The trim removed 4 bases at V and 6 bases at J, leaving 9 bases unmatched. The V gene's germline CDR1 is SGHNT and CDR2 YYREEE (reference sequence). The CDR3 DNA reads TGTGCCAGCAGCAAGACTAGCGGGGGTATAGGGGATACGCAGTATTTT. It codes for CASSKTSGGIGDTQYF.

V and J are TRBV3-1 (or the pseudogene TRBV3-2) and TRBJ2-1; D ambiguous. The CDR3 has 15 residues. Germline CDR1 is LGHDT and CDR2 is YNNKEL (reference sequence). V lost 4 bases, J lost 1 base, and 11 bases lay in between. CDR3 in amino acids: CASSLPTWSYNEQFF. The CDR3 DNA reads as TGTGCCAGCAGCCTTCCGACTTGGTCCTACAATGAGCAGTTCTTC.

This clone was picked up one time. The V gene is TRBV3-1 (or the pseudogene TRBV3-2), the J gene TRBJ2-1; 7 bases are shared with TRBD2. V dropped 4 bases and J dropped 9; count of bases not matched to a gene: 12. The CDR3 runs 15 residues. Germline lookup yields CDR1 LGHDT and CDR2 YNNKEL (reference sequence). The CDR3 loop reads CASSPMPGRAAEQFF. CDR3 in DNA: TGTGCCAGCAGCCCAATGCCGGGGAGGGCCGCTGAGCAGTTCTTC.

The gene calls are TRBV7-2 and TRBJ2-7, with 12 bases aligning to TRBD2. CDR3 length: 14 residues. V shed 3 bases, J shed 3 bases, and the junction held 0 bases outside the gene matches. Germline V gene data show CDR1 as SGHTA and CDR2 as FQGNSA. The CDR3: CASSLTSGGYEQYF. DNA for the CDR3: TGTGCCAGCAGCTTGACTAGCGGGGGCTACGAGCAGTACTTC.

The chain recombines TRBV12-5 with TRBJ1-2; D gene ambiguous. Trimming removed 1 base from V and 5 bases from J, with 11 bases in between. The CDR3 length is 14 residues. Germline V gene sequence: CDR1 LGHNT, CDR2 FRNRAP. CDR3 residues: CASGLASGRYGYTF. The CDR3 nucleotides are TGTGCTAGTGGTTTGGCGAGCGGTCGATATGGCTACACCTTC.

The chain joins TRBV4-2 to TRBJ2-7; TRBD1 is a possible D gene (6 bases). This CDR3 is built from 13 residues. The germline CDR1 and CDR2 sequences are LGHNA and YNFKEQ. The V gene lost 0 bases and the J gene lost 6 bases, with 9 bases spanning the gap. CDR3 loop: CASSQEGASEQYF. The DNA for the CDR3 is TGTGCCAGCAGCCAAGAGGGGGCATCCGAGCAGTACTTC.

The V and J genes are TRBV5-1 and TRBJ2-6, with TRBD2 identical over 10 bases. This CDR3 region has 17 residues. The junction had 6 bases not matched to a gene; V was cut back by 4 bases and J by 2 bases. Germline V gene data show CDR1 as SGHRS and CDR2 as YFSETQ. CDR3 bases: TGCGCCAGCAGCCCTCTAGCGGGAGTGGCTGGGGCCAACGTCCTGACTTTC. Amino acids: CASSPLAGVAGANVLTF.

This chain links TRBV9 with TRBJ2-1; 13 bases match TRBD2. With V trimmed by 0 bases and J by 6 bases, 9 bases remained unmatched. The CDR3 has 18 amino acids. Germline CDR1 SGDLS, CDR2 YYNGEE. The CDR3 region is CASSVAFGLAGEVNEQFF. Here the CDR3 DNA reads TGTGCCAGCAGCGTAGCTTTCGGACTAGCGGGAGAGGTCAATGAGCAGTTCTTC. Complete variable domain (other parts from reference TRBV9 and TRBJ2-1): DSGVTQTPKHLITATGQRVTLRCSPRSGDLSVYWYQQSLDQGLQFLIQYYNGEERAKGNILERFSAQQFPDLHSELNLSSLELGDSALYFCASSVAFGLAGEVNEQFFGPGTRLTVL.

This clone has just one count. The CDR3 loop reads CASSARLRGGNEKLFF. CDR3 DNA: TGTGCCAGCAGTGCTCGACTTAGAGGGGGTAATGAAAAACTGTTTTTT. The chain employs TRBV6-1 and TRBJ1-4; a weak D match, TRBD1 (6 bases). The CDR3 length is 16 residues. Trimming removed 4 bases at V and 4 bases at J, with 16 bases between. From germline, CDR1 is MNHNS and CDR2 SASEGT.

The V and J genes are TRBV2 and TRBJ2-7, with 8 bases identical to TRBD2. CDR3 length equals 15 residues. Per germline, CDR1 SNHLY and CDR2 FYNNEI. J was trimmed by 2 bases and V by 8 bases; bases with no gene match: 11. The CDR3 region is CASSRLTSVTYEQYF. The CDR3 bases are TGTGCCAGCTCCCGGCTGACTAGCGTGACCTACGAGCAGTACTTC. Supplemented by reference TRBV2 and TRBJ2-7, the full variable domain reads EPEVTQTPSHQVTQMGQEVILRCVPISNHLYFYWYRQILGQKVEFLVSFYNNEISEKSEIFDDQFSVERPDGSNFTLKIRSTKLEDSAMYFCASSRLTSVTYEQYFGPGTRLTVT.

The chain's CDR3 is CASSLASGSTDTQYF. The CDR3 bases are TGTGCCAGCAGCTTAGCTAGCGGGAGCACAGATACGCAGTATTTT. The V gene is TRBV7-8, the J gene TRBJ2-3, with TRBD2 matching over 7 bases. V was pared by 0 bases and J by 0 bases, with 0 bases of the junction left unmatched. From germline, CDR1 is SGHVS and CDR2 FQNEAQ. The CDR3 covers 15 residues.

Here the CDR3 DNA reads TGTGCCAGCCAGGGGATTTCCTCCTACAATGAGCAGTTCTTC. Amino acids: CASQGISSYNEQFF. The chain couples TRBV7-9 to TRBJ2-1; D may be TRBD1 (6 bases). The CDR3 is made up of 14 amino acids. The germline CDR1 and CDR2 sequences are SEHNR and FQNEAQ (reference sequence). V lost 8 bases and J lost 0, with 11 bases in between. The whole variable domain, remainder taken from reference TRBV7-9 and TRBJ2-1, is DTGVSQNPRHKITKRGQNVTFRCDPISEHNRLYWYRQTLGQGPEFLTYFQNEAQLEKSRLLSDRFSAERPKGSFSTLEIQRTEQGDSAMYLCASQGISSYNEQFFGPGTRLTVL.

The gene calls are TRBV6-5 and TRBJ1-1; possibly TRBD1 for D (5 bases). The germline gives CDR1 MNHEY, CDR2 SVGAGI. This CDR3 has 14 residues. Trimming shortened V by 0 bases and J by 3 bases, and 8 bases separated the two germline ends. CDR3 loop: CASSYSGGYTEAFF. The CDR3 DNA follows: TGTGCCAGCAGTTACTCGGGGGGGTACACTGAAGCTTTCTTT.

The J gene is TRBJ2-3, the V gene TRBV5-8, with TRBD2 identical over 8 bases. Germline V gene data show CDR1 as SGHTS and CDR2 as YDEGEE. This CDR3 is built from 17 residues. The junction had 8 bases not matched to a gene; V was cut back by 2 bases and J by 0 bases. The CDR3 bases are TGTGCCAGCAGCTTTGAAACCGGGGGGGATAGCACAGATACGCAGTATTTT. Amino acids: CASSFETGGDSTDTQYF.